This T cell receptor beta chain was recovered during a study (dated by TCRdb to between 2021 and 2024). The study at large found these results: According to the authors, more investigation is needed, including longitudinal sampling and evaluation of a control group.

TCR beta chain repertoires were profiled by survey-level sequencing on the immunoSEQ platform. In the paper's pipeline: Repertoire diversity was quantified as the inverse Simpson index, and CDR3 amino acid length spectratypes and V-J pairing frequencies were compared. To annotate clonotypes specific to SARS-CoV-2, CMV, influenza A and EBV, TCR beta CDR3 sequences were compared against VDJdb. Not all clones reach the TCRdb copy of this immuneACCESS table, which keeps in-frame sequences only. Checked studies attribute under half of the gap to unresolved V genes and leave the rest unexplained. That table furnishes V, J and clone size, whereas the DNA furnished D and trimming. The sample table records 45,000 to 55,000 clones; 85% to 95% of these occur just once. The ten top clones hold 9.5% to 12% of the sample. V loses 10 bases, J loses 8 bases, and the germline ends lie 20 bases apart. Including cysteine and phenylalanine, the CDR3 has 13 amino acids. The DNA shown is the 39-base CDR3, in frame from base 1. From the germline V gene (reference sequence), CDR1 is LNHDA and CDR2 is SQIVND.

PBMCs were separated from peripheral blood, and TCR beta sequencing was performed on genomic DNA obtained from unsorted PBMCs. Comments on this clone: It has no known antigen specificity. No base quality information exists; no much larger clone differs at one position.

The receptor chain draws on TRBV19 and TRBJ1-2; TRBD1 is possibly the D segment (6 matching bases). The receptor was derived from a man in his forties with rheumatoid arthritis. Source material: PBMCs. The CDR3 reads CAISTQGSTGYTF. The DNA sequence is TGTGCCATCAGTACACAGGGATCGACGGGCTACACCTTC.